Presented here are 21 T cell receptor beta chains from one specimen sequenced in a study of T cell clonotyping in hematopoietic cell transplantation (dated by TCRdb to the early 2020s). Library preparation employed the immunoSEQ multiplex PCR assay. TCRdb limited this immuneACCESS table to in-frame rearrangements with V and J called. A share of clones is missing; checked studies link under half to unresolved V genes, and the rest is unexplained. The sample profile shows about 18,000 clones; roughly 88% of them were found once. The top ten hold approximately 8% of the sample. The time point label on this specimen signifies: recipient sample about 28 days before transplant, after cytoreduction. The source was peripheral blood mononuclear cells, collected before stem cell transplant. The receptor source for this set is a man aged 50 to 59 with acute myeloid leukemia. Some clones in this sample may be carry-over from other donors' samples.

The chain joins TRBV4-3 to TRBJ1-1; D uncertain. This CDR3 is built from 15 residues. Per germline, CDR1 LGHNA and CDR2 YSLEER. Trimming took off 4 bases at V and 0 bases at J, with 12 bases between the two ends. The chain's CDR3 is CASSLNPGLNTEAFF. CDR3 nucleotides: TGCGCCAGCAGCCTCAATCCGGGATTGAACACTGAAGCTTTCTTT.

This clone was detected once. In DNA, the CDR3 is TGCGCCACCCTGGGAGATGAAAAACTGTTTTTT. Translating it yields CATLGDEKLFF. This rearrangement joins TRBV5-1 to TRBJ1-4, with no clear D. Trimming left V 9 bases short and J 6 bases short, with 9 bases between. The CDR3 covers 11 residues. Germline CDR1 reads SGHRS; CDR2 reads YFSETQ.

The CDR3 spells CAISELGPGGDEKLFF. Written as DNA, the CDR3 is TGTGCCATCAGTGAGCTGGGGCCCGGGGGAGATGAAAAACTGTTTTTT. The chain links TRBV10-3 to TRBJ1-4, with D possibly TRBD1 on 5 matching bases. The CDR3 has 16 amino acids. The V gene lost 2 bases and the J gene lost 6 bases, with 16 bases spanning the gap. Germline V gene sequence: CDR1 ENHRY, CDR2 SYGVKD.

The J gene is TRBJ2-7, the V gene TRBV7-9; D tentatively fits TRBD1 or TRBD2 (5 bases each). This CDR3 comprises 14 residues. V was clipped by 6 bases and J by 2 bases, with 14 bases between them. The germline CDR1 and CDR2 sequences are SEHNR and FQNEAQ (reference sequence). CDR3 sequence: CASSYRGGPYEQYF. The CDR3 region has the DNA TGTGCCAGCAGTTACCGTGGGGGACCCTACGAGCAGTACTTC.

The chain combines TRBV7-2 with TRBJ1-6; D perhaps matches TRBD1 (5 bases). V was cut by 3 bases and J by 1 base, with 10 bases left in between. There are 16 residues in the CDR3. Germline CDR1 reads SGHTA; CDR2 reads FQGNSA. As DNA, the CDR3 is TGTGCCAGCAGCTTCAGGGATGGGTCCTATAATTCACCCCTCCACTTT. This gives the protein CASSFRDGSYNSPLHF.

V is TRBV11-2 and J is TRBJ2-1, with D uncertain. The CDR3 is 13 residues long. Germline V gene sequence: CDR1 SGHAT, CDR2 FQNNGV. Trimming took 5 bases from V and 9 from J, leaving 14 bases between them. The CDR3 protein is CASSPRPVGEQFF. The DNA of the CDR3 is TGTGCCAGCAGCCCACGACCCGTCGGTGAGCAGTTCTTC.

This chain joins TRBV28 and TRBJ1-6; D might be TRBD1 (6 bases). Deletions cut 2 bases from V and 10 bases from J, with 15 bases between. CDR3 length equals 15 residues. Germline CDR1 reads MDHEN; CDR2 reads SYDVKM. CDR3 bases: TGTGCCAGCAGTTTAGTGGGGCAGGGGCTCTCACCCCTCCACTTT. This encodes CASSLVGQGLSPLHF.

The chain employs TRBV12-5 and TRBJ1-2, with TRBD1 matching 7 bases. V lost 8 bases to trimming and J lost 7 bases; unmatched junction nucleotides: 7. CDR1 and CDR2 from the germline V gene are LGHNT and FRNRAP. The CDR3 runs to 12 residues. CDR3 residues: CASSPNRGGYTF. CDR3 nucleotide sequence: TGTGCTAGTTCCCCAAACAGGGGTGGCTACACCTTC.

The rearrangement uses TRBV4-1 and TRBJ2-3; 8 bases agree with TRBD1. The CDR3 extends over 16 amino acids. V lost 3 bases, J lost 2 bases, and 7 bases stayed unmatched. Germline lookup yields CDR1 MGHRA and CDR2 YSYEKL. The CDR3 DNA reads TGCGCCAGCAGCCACAAGGGACAGGAGCTCACAGATACGCAGTATTTT. Amino acids: CASSHKGQELTDTQYF.

The rearrangement joins TRBV27 to TRBJ1-3; tentatively, D is TRBD1 (6 bases). Germline lookup yields CDR1 MNHEY and CDR2 SMNVEV (reference sequence). The V end was cut by 6 bases, the J end by 2 bases, with 11 bases between. The CDR3 runs 14 residues. In DNA form, the CDR3 reads TGTGCCAGCAGACTACAGGGTACTGGAAACACCATATATTTT. It specifies CASRLQGTGNTIYF.

This chain connects TRBV5-6 to TRBJ2-3; unclear D gene. There are 13 residues in the CDR3. V was pared by 2 bases and J by 4 bases, with 8 bases between. CDR1 and CDR2 from the germline V gene are SGHDT and YYEEEE. The CDR3 here is CASSFEVPDTQYF. CDR3 sequence (DNA): TGTGCCAGCAGCTTTGAAGTCCCAGATACGCAGTATTTT.

The chain is built from TRBV5-1 and TRBJ2-2; D possibly corresponds to TRBD1 (5 bases). CDR3 size: 15 residues. V was shortened by 5 bases and J by 3 bases, with 14 bases between the two germline ends. The germline V gene has CDR1 SGHRS and CDR2 YFSETQ. The CDR3 nucleotides read TGCGCCAGCAGATTAAGGGGTAGGGACACCGGGGAGCTGTTTTTT. Amino acids: CASRLRGRDTGELFF.

This clone was found a few times. The gene calls are TRBV28 and TRBJ1-4; 8 positions match TRBD1. The CDR3 is 14 residues long. V was clipped by 4 bases and J by 8 bases; unmatched bases: 6. The germline V gene has CDR1 MDHEN and CDR2 SYDVKM. This chain's CDR3 is CASSSRGLGEKLFF. CDR3 coding DNA: TGTGCCAGCAGTTCCAGGGGGCTAGGGGAAAAACTGTTTTTT.

This clone is a singleton in its sample. The CDR3 protein is CASSFLPPANEQYF. CDR3 bases: TGTGCCAGCAGCTTCTTACCTCCGGCGAACGAGCAGTACTTC. The chain joins TRBV7-2 to TRBJ2-7, with D unresolved. Per the germline V gene, CDR1 is SGHTA and CDR2 is FQGNSA. Trimming removed 3 bases at V and 5 bases at J, with 14 bases between. CDR3 length: 14 residues.

J is TRBJ1-1 and V is TRBV10-3; possible D gene TRBD1, 5 bases. Deletions cut 1 base from V and 0 bases from J, with 12 bases between. Germline CDR1 is ENHRY and CDR2 is SYGVKD. The CDR3 contains 16 residues. The CDR3 loop reads CAISELRNRLNTEAFF. The CDR3, as DNA: TGTGCCATCAGTGAGTTAAGGAACAGGTTGAACACTGAAGCTTTCTTT.

This clone was detected once. The chain carries TRBV7-9 and TRBJ2-7, with a weak D call TRBD2 (6 bases). Germline assignment: CDR1 SEHNR and CDR2 FQNEAQ (reference sequence). The CDR3 has 12 residues. The ends were cut back, 5 bases at V and 7 bases at J, with 12 bases in the middle. The CDR3 region is CASSPGAGEQYF. In DNA, the CDR3 is TGTGCCAGCAGCCCCGGAGCGGGTGAGCAGTACTTC.

V gene TRBV6-6 combines with J gene TRBJ1-2, with D unclear. The CDR3 extends over 12 amino acids. V lost 0 bases and J 8 bases, leaving 7 bases between the germline ends. The germline V gene has CDR1 MNHNY and CDR2 SVGAGI (reference sequence). The CDR3 bases are TGTGCCAGCAGTTACTCGGAGGGCGGCTACACCTTC. It codes for CASSYSEGGYTF.

The rearrangement joins TRBV4-2 to TRBJ2-3, with D perhaps matching TRBD1 or TRBD2 (5 bases each). Trimming took off 0 bases at V and 4 bases at J, with 14 bases between the two ends. The CDR3 covers 16 residues. In germline, CDR1 is LGHNA, CDR2 YNFKEQ. In nucleotides, the CDR3 is TGTGCCAGCAGCCAAGAGGACTTCCGAGGGGCAGATACGCAGTATTTT. It encodes CASSQEDFRGADTQYF.

The chain has TRBV5-6 and TRBJ1-3; 9 bases line up with TRBD1. Losses at the gene ends were 5 bases for V and 6 bases for J; bases not matched to a gene: 3. Germline CDR1 and CDR2: SGHDT and YYEEEE. The CDR3 length is 13 residues. This CDR3 is CASRWDRENTIYF. The DNA of the CDR3 is TGTGCCAGCAGATGGGACAGGGAAAACACCATATATTTT.

V is TRBV5-1 and J is TRBJ2-2; D may be TRBD1 or TRBD2 (5 bases each). Germline V CDR1 and CDR2: SGHRS, YFSETQ. The ends were cut back, 0 bases at V and 8 bases at J, with 14 bases in the middle. The CDR3 consists of 15 residues. The chain's CDR3 is CASSLVGLAAGELFF. The CDR3 region has the DNA TGCGCCAGCAGCTTGGTGGGGCTAGCTGCTGGGGAGCTGTTTTTT. Based on the CDR3 plus reference TRBV5-1 and TRBJ2-2, the full variable domain is KAGVTQTPRYLIKTRGQQVTLSCSPISGHRSVSWYQQTPGQGLQFLFEYFSETQRNKGNFPGRFSGRQFSNSRSEMNVSTLELGDSALYLCASSLVGLAAGELFFGEGSRLTVL.

This chain links TRBV13 with TRBJ1-2; 10 bases are a match to TRBD1. This CDR3 has 17 residues. Germline-derived CDR1 and CDR2 are PRHDT and FYEKMQ (reference sequence). V shed 3 bases and J 1 base; nucleotides not matched to a gene: 8. This CDR3 is CASSFLGQGTGNYGYTF. The CDR3 DNA follows: TGTGCCAGCAGCTTTCTGGGACAGGGGACGGGTAACTATGGCTACACCTTC.